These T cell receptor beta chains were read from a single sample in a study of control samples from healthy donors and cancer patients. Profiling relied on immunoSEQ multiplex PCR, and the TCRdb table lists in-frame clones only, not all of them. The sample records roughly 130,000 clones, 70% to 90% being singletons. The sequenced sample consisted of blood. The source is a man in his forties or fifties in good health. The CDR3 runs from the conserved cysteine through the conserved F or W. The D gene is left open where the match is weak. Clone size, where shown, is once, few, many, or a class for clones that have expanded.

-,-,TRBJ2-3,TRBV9,TGTGCCAGCAGCCCCATAAGTTCTAGCACAGATACGCAGTATTTT,CASSPISSSTDTQYF
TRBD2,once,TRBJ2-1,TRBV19,TGTGCCAGTAGCCTGACTAGCGGGGGTTCCTACAATGAGCAGTTCTTC,CASSLTSGGSYNEQFF
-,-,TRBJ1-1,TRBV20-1,TGCAGTGCTAGAGGGAACACTGAAGCTTTCTTT,CSARGNTEAFF
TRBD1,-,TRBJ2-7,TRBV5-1,TGCGCCAGCAGCCTGGGTGGGGGACAGGGGTTCTACGAGCAGTACTTC,CASSLGGGQGFYEQYF
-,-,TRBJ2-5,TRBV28,TGTGCCAGCAAAACACCGCGGGGTGAGACCCAGTACTTC,CASKTPRGETQYF
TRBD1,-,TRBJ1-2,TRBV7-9,TGTGCCAGCAGCTTAGTTGGGACAGCTTATGGCTACACCTTC,CASSLVGTAYGYTF
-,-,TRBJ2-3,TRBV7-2,TGTGCCAGCAGCTTACCGAACGATATTCGAACAGATACGCAGTATTTT,CASSLPNDIRTDTQYF
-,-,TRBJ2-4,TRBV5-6,TGTGCCAGCAGCTTGAGGAGGGTGGCCAAAAACATTCAGTACTTC,CASSLRRVAKNIQYF
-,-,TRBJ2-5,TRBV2,TGTGCCCGAGGCGGGGGCGGTGAGACCCAGTACTTC,CARGGGGETQYF
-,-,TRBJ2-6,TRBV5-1,TGCGCCAGCAGCTTCAGGGCTGGGGCCAACGTCCTGACTTTC,CASSFRAGANVLTF
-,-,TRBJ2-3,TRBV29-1,TGCAGCTTCTCGACTCAGATCACAGATACGCAGTATTTT,CSFSTQITDTQYF
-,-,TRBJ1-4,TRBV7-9,TGTGCCAGCAGCCCCTCAGGGGACCTTAATGAAAAACTGTTTTTT,CASSPSGDLNEKLFF
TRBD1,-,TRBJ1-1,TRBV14,TGTGCCAGCAGCCAAGACGGGACAGGATACACTGAAGCTTTCTTT,CASSQDGTGYTEAFF
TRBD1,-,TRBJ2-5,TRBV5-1,TGCGCCAGCAGCTTTCTCCAGACAGGGGCCGGGGAGACCCAGTACTTC,CASSFLQTGAGETQYF
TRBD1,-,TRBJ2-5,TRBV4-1,TGCGCCAGCAGCCAAGATAACGGACAGGTAGAGACCCAGTACTTC,CASSQDNGQVETQYF
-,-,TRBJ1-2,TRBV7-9,TGTGCCAGCAGCTCCCCCCCCGGGGGCTACACCTTC,CASSSPPGGYTF
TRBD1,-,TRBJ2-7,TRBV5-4,TGTGCCAGCAGCTGGGACAGGGCCGAGCAGTACTTC,CASSWDRAEQYF
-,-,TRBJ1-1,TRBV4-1,TGCGCCAGCAGCCAAGATTGGGTAGCTTTCTTT,CASSQDWVAFF
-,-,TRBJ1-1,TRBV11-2,TGTGCCAGCAGGAAAGGGCAGTTGAACACTGAAGCTTTCTTT,CASRKGQLNTEAFF
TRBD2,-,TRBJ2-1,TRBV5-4,TGTGCCAGCAGCTTGGCCTGGCTAGCGGGGTCCAATGAGCAGTTCTTC,CASSLAWLAGSNEQFF
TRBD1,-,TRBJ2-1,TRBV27,TGTGCCAGCAGTGATGGGGACAGATCCAATGAGCAGTTCTTC,CASSDGDRSNEQFF
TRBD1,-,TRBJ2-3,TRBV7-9,TGTGCCAGCAGCTTTTCGGGACAGGGAACAGATACGCAGTATTTT,CASSFSGQGTDTQYF
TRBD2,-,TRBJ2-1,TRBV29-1,TGCAGCGTTGATCCCCTACTTAGCGGGGGCGAGATATACAATGAGCAGTTCTTC,CSVDPLLSGGEIYNEQFF
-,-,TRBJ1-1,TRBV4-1,TGCGCCAGCAGCCAAGATGGGGGGATAGGTACTGAAGCTTTCTTT,CASSQDGGIGTEAFF
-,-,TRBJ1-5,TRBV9,TGTGCCAGCAGCGTAGCACCAGGGATCAATCAGCCCCAGCATTTT,CASSVAPGINQPQHF
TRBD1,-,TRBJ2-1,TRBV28,TGTGCCACCAAATCCGCCGAGGGGACAGGGGCGAGGAATGAGCAGTTCTTC,CATKSAEGTGARNEQFF
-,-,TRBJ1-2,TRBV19,TGTGCCAGTAGTCCAACAGGCCGGGGGAGTTATGGCTACACCTTC,CASSPTGRGSYGYTF
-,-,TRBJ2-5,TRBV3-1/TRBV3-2,TGTGCCAGCAGCCAAGGCGGGGCCGTGGGAGAGGAGACCCAGTACTTC,CASSQGGAVGEETQYF
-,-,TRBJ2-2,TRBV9,TGTGCCAGCAGCTTAACAGGGTTGAGCACCGGGGAGCTGTTTTTT,CASSLTGLSTGELFF
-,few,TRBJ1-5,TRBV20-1,TGCAGTGCCCCACTTTCATCGACCCAGCATTTT,CSAPLSSTQHF
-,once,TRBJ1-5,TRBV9,TGTGCCAGCAGCGACCAGGGGCAGAATCAGCCCCAGCATTTT,CASSDQGQNQPQHF
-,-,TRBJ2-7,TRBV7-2,TGTGCCAGCAGCTCCAACGACCGCGAGCAGTACTTC,CASSSNDREQYF
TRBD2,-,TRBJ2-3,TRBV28,TGTGCCAGCAAGGCTAGCGGGGCCCCAGATACGCAGTATTTT,CASKASGAPDTQYF
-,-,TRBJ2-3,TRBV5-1,TGCGCCAGCAGCTTGGTAGGGGCTAGCACAGATACGCAGTATTTT,CASSLVGASTDTQYF
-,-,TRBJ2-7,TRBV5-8,TGTGCCAGCAGCTTCGCCGGCATCGCCTACTACGAGCAGTACTTC,CASSFAGIAYYEQYF
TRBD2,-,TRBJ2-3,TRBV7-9,TGTGCCAGCAGTTTTGGACTAGCGGGGCGAACAGATACGCAGTATTTT,CASSFGLAGRTDTQYF
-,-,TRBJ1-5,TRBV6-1,TGTGCCAGCAGTGAAAGGGTTGGGGCAGGGGGCAATCAGCCCCAGCATTTT,CASSERVGAGGNQPQHF
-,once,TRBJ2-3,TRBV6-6,TGTGCCAGCACGGCATCCGATACGCAGTATTTT,CASTASDTQYF
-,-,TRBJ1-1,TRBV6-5,TGTGCCAGCAGTTACGACACCGGAACAAACACTGAAGCTTTCTTT,CASSYDTGTNTEAFF
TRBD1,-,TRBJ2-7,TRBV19,TGTGCCAGTAGTCCCGGGACAGCGTTTAGCTCCTACGAGCAGTACTTC,CASSPGTAFSSYEQYF
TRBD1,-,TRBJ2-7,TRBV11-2,TGTGCCAGCAGCCCACGGGACAGTGGCTACGAGCAGTACTTC,CASSPRDSGYEQYF
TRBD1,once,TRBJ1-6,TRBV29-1,TGCAGCGTTCGGACAGGCTTCGAGAATTCACCCCTCCACTTT,CSVRTGFENSPLHF
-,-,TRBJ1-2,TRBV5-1,TGCGCCAGCAGCTTGGGAGGGAGCGGAGGCTACACCTTC,CASSLGGSGGYTF
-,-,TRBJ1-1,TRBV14,TGTGCCAGCAGCCAAGTCTCTAGACCTCGCGCTTTCTTT,CASSQVSRPRAFF
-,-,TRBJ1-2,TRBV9,TGTGCCAGCAGCGCCGGTCTTACAGCCCACTATGGCTACACCTTC,CASSAGLTAHYGYTF
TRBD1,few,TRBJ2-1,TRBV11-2,TGTGCCAGCAGCTTGGAGACAGGGGGTTTTCTTGAGCAGTTCTTC,CASSLETGGFLEQFF
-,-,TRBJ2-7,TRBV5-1,TGCGCCAGCCGGGAGCAAGGGCTGAACGAGCAGTACTTC,CASREQGLNEQYF